This TCR beta chain originates from a study of blood T cell repertoires in COVID-19. From germline, CDR1 is SQVTM and CDR2 ANQGSEA. V gave up 4 bases and J gave up 0 bases; unmatched junction bases: 5. The CDR3 spans 14 residues. The repertoire was sequenced with immunoSEQ multiplex PCR; TCRdb's copy has only in-frame clones and lacks some. The sample records over 110,000 clones, 88% being singletons. The V call is TRBV29-1, the J call TRBJ2-7; TRBD1 matches 8 bases. The source is a man in his sixties or seventies with acute or convalescent COVID-19. Source material: peripheral blood. This CDR3 is CSVAGQENSYEQYF. The CDR3 DNA reads as TGCAGCGTTGCGGGACAGGAAAACTCCTACGAGCAGTACTTC.